The entry that follows covers one TCR beta chain sequence. This CDR3 has 13 amino acids. CDR1 is LGHDT, CDR2 YNNKEL, per germline (reference sequence). V shed 5 bases and J shed 4 bases, with 9 bases lying between them. Per the study methods: Reference gene primer amplification gave nucleated cell count estimates. Sequenced by immunoSEQ multiplex PCR; TCRdb stores in-frame clones only, minus some. V and J calls plus clone size are reproduced from that table; the DNA served to infer D and trimming. The table has 50,000 to 55,000 clones, more than 80% seen once. The data were taken from a study of blood T cell repertoires in COVID-19. Study overall: The origin of the acute and convalescent COVID-19 samples was the United States, Italy and Spain. From T cells, B-cell-depleted T cells, or PBMCs came the material, which was cDNA or gDNA.

Material for sequencing was peripheral blood. The chain combines TRBV3-1 (or the pseudogene TRBV3-2) with TRBJ1-3; D possibly corresponds to TRBD1 (5 bases). The sequence was obtained from a man in his fifties or sixties with acute or convalescent COVID-19. The CDR3 sequence is CASSSDRGNTIYF. In nucleotides, the CDR3 is TGTGCCAGCAGCTCAGACAGAGGAAACACCATATATTTT.